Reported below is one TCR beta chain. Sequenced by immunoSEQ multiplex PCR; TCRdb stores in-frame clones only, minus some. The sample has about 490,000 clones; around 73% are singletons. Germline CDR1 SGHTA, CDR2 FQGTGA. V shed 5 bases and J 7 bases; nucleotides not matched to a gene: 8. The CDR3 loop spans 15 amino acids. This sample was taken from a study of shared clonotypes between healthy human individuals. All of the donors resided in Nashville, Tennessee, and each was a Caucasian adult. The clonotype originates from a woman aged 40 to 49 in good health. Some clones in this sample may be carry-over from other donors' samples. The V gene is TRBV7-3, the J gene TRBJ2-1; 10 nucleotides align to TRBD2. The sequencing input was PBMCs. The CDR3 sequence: CASSARRTSGNEQFF. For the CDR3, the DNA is TGTGCCAGCAGCGCCCGTAGGACTAGCGGAAATGAGCAGTTCTTC.